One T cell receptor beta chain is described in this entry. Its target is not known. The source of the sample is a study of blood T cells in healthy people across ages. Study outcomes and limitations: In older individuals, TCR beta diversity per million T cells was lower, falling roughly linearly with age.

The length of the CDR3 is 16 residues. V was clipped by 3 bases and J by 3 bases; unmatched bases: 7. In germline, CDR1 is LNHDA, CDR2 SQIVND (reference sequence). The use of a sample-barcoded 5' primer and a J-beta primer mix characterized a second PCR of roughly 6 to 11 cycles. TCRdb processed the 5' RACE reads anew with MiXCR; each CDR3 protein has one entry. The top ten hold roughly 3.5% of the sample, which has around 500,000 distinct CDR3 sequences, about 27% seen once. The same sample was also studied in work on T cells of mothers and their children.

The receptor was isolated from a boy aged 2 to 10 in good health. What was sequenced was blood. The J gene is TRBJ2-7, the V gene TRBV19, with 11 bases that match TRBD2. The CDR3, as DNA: TGTGCCAGTAGTATTACTAGCGGGAGTCTGGGCTACGAGCAGTACTTC. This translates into CASSITSGSLGYEQYF.